Included here is one TCR beta chain sequence, with context. Germline V CDR1 and CDR2: GTSNPN, SVGIG (reference sequence). The J segment lost 0 bases and the V segment lost 3 bases, leaving 8 bases of the junction unmatched. The CDR3 spans 16 residues. The sample originates from a study of T cell changes during pregnancy in multiple sclerosis. Profiled with immunoSEQ multiplex PCR; TCRdb holds only in-frame clones, not every one. The data contain 60,000 to 85,000 clones, approximately 89% of them singletons. The chain has TRBV30 and TRBJ1-3, with 7 nucleotides matching TRBD1. The sequenced sample was peripheral blood, obtained in the second trimester of pregnancy. The source is a female donor with multiple sclerosis, enrolled in a pregnancy study. CDR3 in DNA: TGTGCCTGGAGCCCGGACAGGAGCTTCTCTGGAAACACCATATATTTT. Translating gives CAWSPDRSFSGNTIYF.